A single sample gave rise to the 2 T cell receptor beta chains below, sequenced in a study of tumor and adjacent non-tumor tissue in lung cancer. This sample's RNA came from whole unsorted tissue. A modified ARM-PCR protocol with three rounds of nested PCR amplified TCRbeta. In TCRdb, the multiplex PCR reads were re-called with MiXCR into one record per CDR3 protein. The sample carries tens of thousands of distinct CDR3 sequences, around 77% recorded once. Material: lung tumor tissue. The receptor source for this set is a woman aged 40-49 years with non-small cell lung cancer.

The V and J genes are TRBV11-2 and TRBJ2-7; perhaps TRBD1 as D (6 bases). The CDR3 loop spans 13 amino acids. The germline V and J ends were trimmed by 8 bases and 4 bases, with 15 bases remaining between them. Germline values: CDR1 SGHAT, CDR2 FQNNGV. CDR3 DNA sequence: TGTGCCAGCTACTACAGGGCGGGTTACGAGCAGTACTTC. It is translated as CASYYRAGYEQYF.

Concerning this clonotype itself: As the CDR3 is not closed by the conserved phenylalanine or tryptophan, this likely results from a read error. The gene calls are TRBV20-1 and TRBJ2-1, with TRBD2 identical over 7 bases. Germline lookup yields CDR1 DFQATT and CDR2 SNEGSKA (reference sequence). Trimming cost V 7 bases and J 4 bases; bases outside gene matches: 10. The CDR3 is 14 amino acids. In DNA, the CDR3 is TGCAGTGATAGTGGGACTAACGGATACAATGAGCAGTTCCTC. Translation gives CSDSGTNGYNEQFL.